Below, one T cell receptor beta chain is given with its context. What it binds is not known. The germline gives CDR1 SQVTM, CDR2 ANQGSEA. Between the trimmed V and J ends, which lost 4 bases and 5 bases, there was a span of 11 bases. CDR3 length: 12 residues. The data belong to a study of cytomegalovirus exposure and HLA in healthy donors. The study ran its PCR with 60 Vbeta and 13 Jbeta primers. The assay was immunoSEQ multiplex PCR, and TCRdb's table has in-frame clones only and misses some. Counted here are fewer than 100,000 clones, under 85% occurring once; the ten biggest clones make up roughly 2%. The donors (healthy individuals) were bone marrow donors. Overall study findings and caveats: Overall, about 160 TCR beta chains were annotated as cytomegalovirus-associated.

Sequencing input: PBMCs. The chain links TRBV29-1 to TRBJ1-1; no clear D. The TCR originated in a man aged 35 to 55 in good health and CMV-seronegative. CDR3 sequence reads: CSVVVAGTEAFF. The CDR3 bases are TGCAGCGTTGTAGTAGCTGGGACTGAAGCTTTCTTT.